The rows below give T cell receptor beta chains drawn from one sample of a study of OX40 agonist ivuxolimab in advanced cancers. The table came from immunoSEQ multiplex PCR; TCRdb's copy has only in-frame clones and leaves some out. The sample gives 65,000 to 90,000 clones, approximately 89% of which show up once; less than 0.8% is in the top ten. The sample consisted of CD4+ or CD8+ T cells sorted from blood, taken in a trial of the OX40 agonist ivuxolimab. All receptors come from an adult with an advanced solid tumor such as melanoma, head and neck, liver or kidney cancer. The CDR3 runs from the conserved cysteine through the conserved F or W. The order of the fields is CDR3 protein, CDR3 DNA, V gene, D gene, J gene, clone size. D genes are given only for firm matches. The size of a clone is reported for some rows only, either as once, few or many, or as a class for expanded clones.

CDR3: CASGLADRNTEAFF
DNA: TGTGCTAGTGGTTTGGCGGATCGGAACACTGAAGCTTTCTTT
V: TRBV12-5
D: NA
J: TRBJ1-1
size: NA

CDR3: CAISVGLMGTDTQYF
DNA: TGTGCCATCAGTGTAGGGCTGATGGGCACAGATACGCAGTATTTT
V: TRBV10-3
D: NA
J: TRBJ2-3
size: NA

CDR3: CASRPSTASGNTIYF
DNA: TGTGCCAGCAGGCCTTCGACGGCCTCTGGAAACACCATATATTTT
V: TRBV6-5
D: NA
J: TRBJ1-3
size: NA

CDR3: CASSLVEGDTGELFF
DNA: TGCGCCAGCAGCTTGGTGGAGGGTGACACCGGGGAGCTGTTTTTT
V: TRBV5-1
D: NA
J: TRBJ2-2
size: NA

CDR3: CASSFRDTLHF
DNA: TGTGCCAGCAGCTTCCGGGACACCCTCCACTTT
V: TRBV7-2
D: NA
J: TRBJ1-6
size: few

CDR3: CASRQETGPTNEKLFF
DNA: TGCGCCAGCAGGCAAGAAACAGGGCCAACTAATGAAAAACTGTTTTTT
V: TRBV5-1
D: NA
J: TRBJ1-4
size: NA

CDR3: CASRVDTNFANTGELFF
DNA: TGTGCCAGCAGGGTGGACACCAATTTCGCGAACACCGGGGAGCTGTTTTTT
V: TRBV27
D: NA
J: TRBJ2-2
size: NA

CDR3: CASSLDRTGGYTF
DNA: TGTGCCAGCAGCTTGGACCGCACCGGGGGCTACACCTTC
V: TRBV5-6
D: NA
J: TRBJ1-2
size: NA

CDR3: CASARESYEQYF
DNA: TGTGCCAGCGCGAGAGAGAGCTACGAGCAGTACTTC
V: TRBV2
D: NA
J: TRBJ2-7
size: NA

CDR3: CASSGYGTLQETQYF
DNA: TGTGCCAGTAGTGGGTATGGGACTCTTCAAGAGACCCAGTACTTC
V: TRBV19
D: NA
J: TRBJ2-5
size: NA

CDR3: CASSIRLASQETQYF
DNA: TGTGCCAGTAGTATTCGGCTAGCGTCACAAGAGACCCAGTACTTC
V: TRBV19
D: NA
J: TRBJ2-5
size: NA

CDR3: CASSENGGPYNEQFF
DNA: TGCGCCAGCAGTGAGAACGGGGGGCCCTACAATGAGCAGTTCTTC
V: TRBV10-1
D: NA
J: TRBJ2-1
size: NA

CDR3: CASSPSSYEQYF
DNA: TGTGCCAGCAGCCCAAGCTCCTACGAGCAGTACTTC
V: TRBV6-5
D: NA
J: TRBJ2-7
size: NA

CDR3: CASSTDISSNYGYTF
DNA: TGCGCCAGCAGCACGGACATTTCGTCTAACTATGGCTACACCTTC
V: TRBV5-1
D: NA
J: TRBJ1-2
size: NA